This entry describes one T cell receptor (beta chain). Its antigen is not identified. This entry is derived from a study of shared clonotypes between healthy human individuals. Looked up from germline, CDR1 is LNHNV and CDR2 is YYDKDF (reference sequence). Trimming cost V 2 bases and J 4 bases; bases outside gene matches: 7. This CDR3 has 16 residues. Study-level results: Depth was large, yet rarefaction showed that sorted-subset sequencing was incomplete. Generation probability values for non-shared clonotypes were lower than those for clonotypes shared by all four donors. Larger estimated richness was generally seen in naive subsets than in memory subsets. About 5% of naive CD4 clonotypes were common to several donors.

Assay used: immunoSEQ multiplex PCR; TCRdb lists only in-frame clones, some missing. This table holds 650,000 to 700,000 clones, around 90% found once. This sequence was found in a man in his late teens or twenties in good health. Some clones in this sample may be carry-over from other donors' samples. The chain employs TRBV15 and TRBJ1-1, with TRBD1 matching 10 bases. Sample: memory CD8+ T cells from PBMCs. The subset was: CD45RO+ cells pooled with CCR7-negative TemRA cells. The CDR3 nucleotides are TGTGCCACCAGCAGATTCGGTGGGACAGGGGCCACTGAAGCTTTCTTT. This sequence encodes CATSRFGGTGATEAFF.